This TCR beta chain is drawn from a study of tumor-infiltrating lymphocytes in primary liver carcinoma. Whole-study context: Patients, male and female, were 30 to 69 years old. Read depth, roughly 3.5 to 7.13 million productive TCRbeta reads, did not differ significantly between tissues.

Study observations and caveats: Top-250-clone fractions were significantly higher in tumors than in blood (p = 0.039).

Trimming removed 7 bases from V and 13 bases from J, with 17 bases in between. This CDR3 region has 11 residues. As regards this clonotype: Its antigen is unidentified.

With a constant-region primer, TCR beta cDNA was made from 450 to 550 ng of total RNA. Three nested multiplex PCR rounds of slightly modified ARM-PCR generated TCR beta libraries. Primers for the first two PCR rounds were TRBV1-TRBV30 forward primers and a C-beta reverse primer (about 11 cycles per round). One entry per CDR3 protein, called by TCRdb with MiXCR from the multiplex PCR reads. The sample carries about 330,000 distinct CDR3 sequences, roughly two thirds recorded once. Blood RNA originated from unsorted whole blood, with germline DNA additionally extracted. Enrolled patients were chronically infected with HBV and treatment-naive.

The clonotype originates from a man aged 35-49 years with primary liver carcinoma and hepatitis B virus infection. Sample: peripheral blood. The chain uses TRBV12-3 or TRBV12-4 and TRBJ2-7; no firm D call. DNA of the CDR3: TGTGCCAGCACCTCGGATCTAGTAACCTACTTC. This codes for CASTSDLVTYF.